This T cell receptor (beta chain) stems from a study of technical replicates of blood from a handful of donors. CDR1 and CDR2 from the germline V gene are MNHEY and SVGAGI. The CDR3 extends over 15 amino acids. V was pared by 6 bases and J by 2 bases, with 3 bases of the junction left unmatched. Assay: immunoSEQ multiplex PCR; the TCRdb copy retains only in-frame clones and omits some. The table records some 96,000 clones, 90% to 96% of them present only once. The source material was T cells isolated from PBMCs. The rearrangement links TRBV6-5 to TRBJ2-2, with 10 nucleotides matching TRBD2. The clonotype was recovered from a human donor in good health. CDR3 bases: TGTGCCAGCAGGTCTAGCGGGAGAAACACCGGGGAGCTGTTTTTT. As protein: CASRSSGRNTGELFF.